This TCR beta chain was documented in a study of blood T cells in healthy people across ages. PBMCs were isolated at a quantity of at least 6 million per sample. Germline V CDR1 and CDR2: LGHNA, YSLEER. This CDR3 spans 18 amino acids. Next came a second PCR, run for about 6 to 12 cycles, which used a sample-barcoded 5' primer along with a J-beta primer mix. MiXCR was run by TCRdb on the 5' RACE reads, yielding one entry per CDR3 protein. Among about 1.4 million distinct CDR3 sequences listed, approximately 59% were seen once. This sequence joins TRBV4-3 and TRBJ2-4; 8 nucleotides line up with TRBD1. The assigned J gene may be wrong: the sequence end matches TRBJ2-7 better. This receptor was taken from a young man in good health. Sequencing was done on a sample of blood. The CDR3 sequence is CASSQDAGQGPRDREQYF. DNA of the CDR3: TGCGCCAGCAGCCAAGATGCCGGACAGGGACCAAGGGACCGCGAGCAGTACTTC.